This T cell receptor beta chain was observed in a study of CD8 T cells in Susac syndrome. RNA in amounts of roughly 0.5 to 1 ug was reverse transcribed with random hexamers. An immunoSEQ multiplex PCR amplified TCR beta CDR3 over 54 Vbeta and 13 Jbeta. TCRdb processed the immunoSEQ multiplex PCR reads anew with MiXCR; each CDR3 protein has one entry. Found here are around 270,000 distinct CDR3 sequences, 89% of them singletons; the top ten hold around 0.18%. Sequencing of TCR beta was performed on blood CD8+ T cells and on blood CD4+ T cells. Included as multiple sclerosis controls were treatment-naive patients who had stable or active relapsing-remitting disease. Germline CDR1 is SGHDN and CDR2 is FVKESK. This CDR3 contains 16 residues. V lost 1 base, J lost 2 bases, and 15 bases lay in between.

This receptor was obtained from a human donor with multiple sclerosis. The sequencing sample was made of CD8+ T cells from PBMCs. The chain carries TRBV14 and TRBJ2-7; perhaps TRBD1 as D (7 bases). CDR3 in amino acids: CASSQVGGRGAYEQYF. Here the CDR3 DNA reads TGTGCCAGCAGCCAAGTAGGGGGCAGGGGGGCCTACGAGCAGTACTTC. Full variable domain (remainder filled in from reference TRBV14 and TRBJ2-7): EAGVTQFPSHSVIEKGQTVTLRCDPISGHDNLYWYRRVMGKEIKFLLHFVKESKQDESGMPNNRFLAERTGGTYSTLKVQPAELEDSGVYFCASSQVGGRGAYEQYFGPGTRLTVT.